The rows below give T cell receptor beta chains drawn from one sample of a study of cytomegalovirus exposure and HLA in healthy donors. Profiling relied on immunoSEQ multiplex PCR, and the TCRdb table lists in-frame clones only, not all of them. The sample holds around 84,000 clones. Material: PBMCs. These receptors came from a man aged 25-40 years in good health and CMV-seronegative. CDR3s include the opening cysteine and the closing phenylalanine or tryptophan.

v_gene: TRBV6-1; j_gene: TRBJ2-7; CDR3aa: CASSEGTRDLEQYF
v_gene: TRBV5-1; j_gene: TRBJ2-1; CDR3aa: CASTPRGESYNEQFF
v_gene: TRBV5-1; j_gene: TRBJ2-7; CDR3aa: CASSLDTTYEQYF
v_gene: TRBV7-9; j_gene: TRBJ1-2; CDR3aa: CASSQEEFGYTF
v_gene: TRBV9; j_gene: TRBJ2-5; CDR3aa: CASSAGGTPPQETQYF
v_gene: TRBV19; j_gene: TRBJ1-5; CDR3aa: CASTLIAGGGNQPQHF
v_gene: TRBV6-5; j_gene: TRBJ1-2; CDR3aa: CASNAGSYYGYTF
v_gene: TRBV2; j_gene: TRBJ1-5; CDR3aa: CASSEALRGGNQPQHF
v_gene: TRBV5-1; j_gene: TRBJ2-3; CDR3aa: CASRGIGGTDTQYF
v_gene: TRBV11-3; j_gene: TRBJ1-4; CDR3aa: CASSLTPRKLFF
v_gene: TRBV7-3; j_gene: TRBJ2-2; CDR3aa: CASSAGRNTGELFF
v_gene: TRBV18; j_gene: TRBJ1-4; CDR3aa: CASSSWTAATNEKLFF
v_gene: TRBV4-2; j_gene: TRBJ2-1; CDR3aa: CASSPGLAGAYNEQFF
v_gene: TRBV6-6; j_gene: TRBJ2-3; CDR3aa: CASSPRLATDTQYF
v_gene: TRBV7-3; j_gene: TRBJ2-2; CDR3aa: CASSPGNTGELFF
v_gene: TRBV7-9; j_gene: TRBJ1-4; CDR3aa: CASSANRLWGEKLFF
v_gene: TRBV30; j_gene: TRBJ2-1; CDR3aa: CAWIRWDKLLSYNGQFF
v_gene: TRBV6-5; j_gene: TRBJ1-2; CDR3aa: CASTKRRNYGYTF
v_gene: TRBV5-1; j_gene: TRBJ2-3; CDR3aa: CASSPPTDTQYF
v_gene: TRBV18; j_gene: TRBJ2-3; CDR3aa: CASSLRTSGAGDTQYF